This T cell receptor (beta chain) is drawn from a study of Graves' ophthalmopathy and Graves' hyperthyroidism. On the study more broadly: Where ophthalmopathy was absent within 18 months of follow-up, hyperthyroidism was stable.

About this clonotype: The antigen is not known.

Germline assignment: CDR1 SEHNR and CDR2 FQNEAQ (reference sequence). V lost 6 bases to trimming and J lost 2 bases; unmatched junction nucleotides: 5. This CDR3 is built from 14 residues. Study observations and caveats: Most expanded clonotypes from thyroid (those above 0.001 frequency) were also found in blood.

Investigators amplified TCR beta CDR3 regions from RNA transcripts. HTBI primers were employed in first-round RT-PCR, then a second-round multiplex PCR followed. TCRdb fed the multiplex PCR reads into MiXCR, producing one record per CDR3 protein. This sample carries around 1,000,000 distinct CDR3 sequences, roughly 35% of them seen once, and the ten largest clones take over 8.5%. The sequenced sample was peripheral blood or thyroid tissue (not recorded which). The rearrangement uses TRBV7-9 and TRBJ1-2; 8 bases fit TRBD1. The receptor comes from an adult man with Graves' hyperthyroidism. CDR3 in amino acids: CASRFDRGNYGYTF. The CDR3 DNA reads TGTGCCAGCAGATTCGACAGGGGCAACTATGGCTACACCTTC.